This entry lists 18 T cell receptor beta chains sequenced from one sample in a study of technical replicates of blood from a few donors. Method: immunoSEQ multiplex PCR; TCRdb's copy keeps in-frame clones and lacks some. The sample records some 80,000 clones, around 97% being singletons. The specimen was T cells isolated from PBMCs. All receptors derive from a human donor in good health.

The V call is TRBV6-4, the J call TRBJ2-3, with D hard to call. Germline assignment: CDR1 MRHNA and CDR2 SNTAGT. The CDR3 is 12 amino acids. V was trimmed by 2 bases and J by 4 bases, leaving 4 bases between them. CDR3 loop: CASSDEADTQYF. The CDR3 coding sequence is TGTGCCAGCAGTGACGAGGCAGATACGCAGTATTTT.

In its sample, this clone was seen once. The J gene is TRBJ1-4, the V gene TRBV7-2, with a weak D call TRBD1 (6 bases). Germline-derived CDR1 and CDR2 are SGHTA and FQGNSA. The CDR3 spans 14 residues. V shed 5 bases and J shed 7 bases, with 14 bases lying between them. This CDR3 reads CASSAYRVGEKLFF. The CDR3 DNA is TGTGCCAGCAGCGCCTACAGGGTAGGTGAAAAACTGTTTTTT.

In this sample, this clone turned up a few times. The V and J genes are TRBV18 and TRBJ2-7, with D perhaps TRBD2 (6 bases). CDR3 size: 13 residues. Trimming removed 3 bases at V and 7 bases at J, with 13 bases between. Germline V CDR1 and CDR2: KGHSH, LQKENI. This chain's CDR3 is CASSPWGEREQYF. The CDR3 DNA reads as TGTGCCAGCTCACCCTGGGGGGAGAGGGAGCAGTACTTC.

The CDR3 bases are TGTGCCAGTAGTCCCCAGGGGTATAGCAATCAGCCCCAGCATTTT. As protein: CASSPQGYSNQPQHF. This rearrangement joins TRBV19 to TRBJ1-5; weak D call: TRBD1 (6 bases). The CDR3 sequence is 15 residues long. V was trimmed by 5 bases and J by 0 bases, leaving 11 bases between them. Germline V lookup: CDR1 LNHDA, CDR2 SQIVND (reference sequence).

Regarding this clone: The sample holds other DNA sequences that translate to the same CDR3. DNA of the CDR3: TGCAGTGCTAGAGGAGGGTATGGCTACACCTTC. It translates to CSARGGYGYTF. The rearrangement uses TRBV20-1 and TRBJ1-2; D remains unclear. The V and J ends lost 1 base and 5 bases respectively, with 5 bases between them. The CDR3 covers 11 residues. Germline CDR1 is DFQATT and CDR2 is SNEGSKA (reference sequence).

The chain carries TRBV19 and TRBJ1-4, with 8 bases lining up with TRBD1. The CDR3 totals 15 residues. V lost 9 bases to trimming and J lost 7 bases; unmatched junction nucleotides: 13. The germline V gene has CDR1 LNHDA and CDR2 SQIVND (reference sequence). The CDR3 DNA sequence: TGTGCCAGCCGAAAAAAGGGACAGGTCGGTGAAAAACTGTTTTTT. Protein sequence: CASRKKGQVGEKLFF.

V and J are TRBV27 and TRBJ1-4; the D gene is possibly TRBD1 (6 bases). V was trimmed by 0 bases and J by 8 bases, leaving 13 bases between them. The V gene's germline CDR1 is MNHEY and CDR2 SMNVEV (reference sequence). The CDR3 is made up of 15 amino acids. Here the CDR3 DNA reads TGTGCCAGCAGTTTATCAGGGGGGGCCGGCGAAAAACTGTTTTTT. Translated, it gives CASSLSGGAGEKLFF.

This chain connects TRBV5-4 to TRBJ2-7, with TRBD2 matching 9 bases. The germline gives CDR1 SGHNT, CDR2 YYREEE (reference sequence). The CDR3 is 16 residues long. Trimming cost V 0 bases and J 3 bases; bases outside gene matches: 7. The chain's CDR3 is CASSLGIAGEVYEQYF. The CDR3 DNA is TGTGCCAGCAGCTTGGGGATAGCGGGAGAGGTCTACGAGCAGTACTTC.

The V call is TRBV4-1, the J call TRBJ1-2; 7 nucleotides align to TRBD1. V dropped 0 bases and J dropped 2; count of bases not matched to a gene: 9. The CDR3 extends over 17 amino acids. Germline lookup yields CDR1 MGHRA and CDR2 YSYEKL. The CDR3 bases are TGCGCCAGCAGCCAAGATGACGCAGGGGGTTTAAACTATGGCTACACCTTC. It specifies CASSQDDAGGLNYGYTF.

The genes are TRBV9 and TRBJ2-3; 9 bases map to TRBD2. CDR1 and CDR2 from the germline V gene are SGDLS and YYNGEE. CDR3 length: 16 amino acids. Germline trimming cut 0 bases from V and 3 bases from J; bases unmatched to any gene: 5. CDR3 in amino acids: CASSVVAGATTDTQYF. CDR3 nucleotide sequence: TGTGCCAGCAGCGTAGTAGCGGGAGCAACTACAGATACGCAGTATTTT. The full variable domain, with the rest looked up from reference TRBV9 and TRBJ2-3, is DSGVTQTPKHLITATGQRVTLRCSPRSGDLSVYWYQQSLDQGLQFLIQYYNGEERAKGNILERFSAQQFPDLHSELNLSSLELGDSALYFCASSVVAGATTDTQYFGPGTRLTVL.

This clone is a singleton in its sample. The chain links TRBV7-9 to TRBJ2-5; TRBD2 agrees at 7 bases. CDR1 SEHNR and CDR2 FQNEAQ come from the germline V gene (reference sequence). CDR3 length equals 15 residues. V was pared by 1 base and J by 7 bases, with 9 bases of the junction left unmatched. The chain's CDR3 is CASSLVGGSRATQYF. CDR3 nucleotide sequence: TGTGCCAGCAGCTTAGTGGGAGGGTCGAGAGCGACCCAGTACTTC.

The CDR3 coding sequence is TGTGCCAGCAAAGGGGGCAATCAGCCCCAGCATTTT. Translation: CASKGGNQPQHF. The gene calls are TRBV6-6 and TRBJ1-5; a possible D gene is TRBD1 (5 bases). The V end lost 7 bases, the J end lost 2 bases, and 6 bases lay between the germline ends. The CDR3 sequence is 12 residues long. Per the germline V gene, CDR1 is MNHNY and CDR2 is SVGAGI (reference sequence).

J is TRBJ2-1 and V is TRBV6-4; perhaps TRBD2 as D (7 bases). The CDR3 has 13 residues. V gave up 5 bases and J gave up 7 bases, with 12 bases separating them. Germline CDR1 is MRHNA and CDR2 is SNTAGT. CDR3 in amino acids: CASSLRGGNEQFF. DNA for the CDR3: TGTGCCAGCAGTCTCAGGGGAGGGAATGAGCAGTTCTTC.

The rearrangement joins TRBV9 to TRBJ2-5; D unresolved. This CDR3 is 14 amino acids long. The ends were cut back, 4 bases at V and 2 bases at J, with 12 bases in the middle. Germline CDR1 reads SGDLS; CDR2 reads YYNGEE. This CDR3 reads CASSPPQNQETQYF. CDR3 DNA sequence: TGTGCCAGCAGCCCACCGCAGAATCAAGAGACCCAGTACTTC.

The genes are TRBV27 and TRBJ2-1; perhaps TRBD1 as D (5 bases). The CDR3 extends over 12 amino acids. V dropped 2 bases and J dropped 8 bases, with 7 bases sitting between them. CDR1 MNHEY and CDR2 SMNVEV come from the germline V gene (reference sequence). The CDR3 nucleotides read TGTGCCAGCAGTTTACAGGGCTATGAGCAGTTCTTC. Amino acid sequence: CASSLQGYEQFF.

This rearrangement joins TRBV13 to TRBJ2-5; no clear D. Trimming shortened V by 3 bases and J by 0 bases, and 2 bases separated the two germline ends. Per germline, CDR1 PRHDT and CDR2 FYEKMQ (reference sequence). The CDR3 has 12 residues. The CDR3 protein is CASSFYQETQYF. Written as DNA, the CDR3 is TGTGCCAGCAGCTTCTACCAAGAGACCCAGTACTTC.

The V gene is TRBV25-1, the J gene TRBJ2-1, with a possible D match to TRBD2 (5 bases). Germline-derived CDR1 and CDR2 are MGHDK and SYGVNS. Deletions cut 3 bases from V and 4 bases from J, with 7 bases between. The CDR3 runs 13 residues. Here the CDR3 DNA reads TGTGCCAGCAGTGACGGGATATACAATGAGCAGTTCTTC. It codes for CASSDGIYNEQFF. Drawing the rest from reference TRBV25-1 and TRBJ2-1, the complete variable domain is EADIYQTPRYLVIGTGKKITLECSQTMGHDKMYWYQQDPGMELHLIHYSYGVNSTEKGDLSSESTVSRIRTEHFPLTLESARPSHTSQYLCASSDGIYNEQFFGPGTRLTVL.

CDR3 bases: TGTGCCATCTCGGAGACAGAACTCTCTAGGAATACGCAGTATTTT. Encoded protein: CAISETELSRNTQYF. The rearrangement links TRBV10-3 to TRBJ2-3, with D tentatively TRBD1 (5 bases). CDR3 size: 15 residues. Germline values: CDR1 ENHRY, CDR2 SYGVKD. Trimming removed 8 bases from V and 7 bases from J, with 22 bases in between.